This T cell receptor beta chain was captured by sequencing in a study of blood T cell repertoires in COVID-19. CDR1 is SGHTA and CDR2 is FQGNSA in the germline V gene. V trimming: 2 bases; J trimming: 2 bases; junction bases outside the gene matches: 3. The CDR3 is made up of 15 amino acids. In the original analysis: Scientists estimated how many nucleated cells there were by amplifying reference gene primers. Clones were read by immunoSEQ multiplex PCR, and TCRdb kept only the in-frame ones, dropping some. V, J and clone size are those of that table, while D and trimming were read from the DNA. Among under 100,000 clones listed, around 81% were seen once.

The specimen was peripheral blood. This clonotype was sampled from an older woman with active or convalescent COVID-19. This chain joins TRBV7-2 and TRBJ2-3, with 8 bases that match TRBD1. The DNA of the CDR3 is TGTGCCAGCAGCTTATGGACAGGGACCACAGATACGCAGTATTTT. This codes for CASSLWTGTTDTQYF.